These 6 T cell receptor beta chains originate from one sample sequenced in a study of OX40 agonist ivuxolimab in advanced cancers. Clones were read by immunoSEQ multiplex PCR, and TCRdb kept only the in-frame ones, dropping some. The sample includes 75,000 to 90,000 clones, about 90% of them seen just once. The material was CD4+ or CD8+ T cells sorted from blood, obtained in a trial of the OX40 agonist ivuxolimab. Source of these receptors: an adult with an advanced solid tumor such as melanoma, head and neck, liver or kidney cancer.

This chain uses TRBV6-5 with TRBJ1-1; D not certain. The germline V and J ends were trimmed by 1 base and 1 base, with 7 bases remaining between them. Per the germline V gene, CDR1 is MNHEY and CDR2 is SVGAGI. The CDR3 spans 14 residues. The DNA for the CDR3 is TGTGCCAGCAGTTACTGGGGTAAGAACACTGAAGCTTTCTTT. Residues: CASSYWGKNTEAFF.

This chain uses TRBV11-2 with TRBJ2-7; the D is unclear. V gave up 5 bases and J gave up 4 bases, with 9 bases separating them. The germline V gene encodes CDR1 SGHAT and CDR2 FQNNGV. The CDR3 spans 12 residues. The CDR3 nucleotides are TGTGCCAGCAGCCCCAGAGATTACGAGCAGTACTTC. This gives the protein CASSPRDYEQYF.

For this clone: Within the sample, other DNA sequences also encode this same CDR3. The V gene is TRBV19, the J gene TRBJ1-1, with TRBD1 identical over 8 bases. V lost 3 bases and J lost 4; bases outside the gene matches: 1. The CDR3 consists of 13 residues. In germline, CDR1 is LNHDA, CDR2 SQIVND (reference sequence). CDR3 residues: CASSIDRGTEAFF. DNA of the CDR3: TGTGCCAGTAGTATCGACAGGGGCACTGAAGCTTTCTTT.

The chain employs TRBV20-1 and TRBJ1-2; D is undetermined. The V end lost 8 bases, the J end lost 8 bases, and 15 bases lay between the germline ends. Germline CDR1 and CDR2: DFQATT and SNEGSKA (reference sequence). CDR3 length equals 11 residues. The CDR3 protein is CSSDGPRGYTF. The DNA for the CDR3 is TGCAGTTCAGACGGCCCGCGGGGCTACACCTTC.

CDR3 DNA: TGCGCCAGCAGCTTGATGACTGACTCAGATACGCAGTATTTT. This gives the protein CASSLMTDSDTQYF. J is TRBJ2-3 and V is TRBV5-1, with unresolved D. The CDR3 covers 14 residues. Between the trimmed V and J ends, which lost 1 base and 4 bases, there was a span of 10 bases. The germline CDR1 and CDR2 sequences are SGHRS and YFSETQ.

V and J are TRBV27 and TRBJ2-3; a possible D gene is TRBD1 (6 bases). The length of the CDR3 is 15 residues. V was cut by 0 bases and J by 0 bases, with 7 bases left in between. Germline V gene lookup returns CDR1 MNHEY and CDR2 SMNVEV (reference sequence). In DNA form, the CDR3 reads TGTGCCAGCAGTTTATCTACAGGGAGCACAGATACGCAGTATTTT. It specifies CASSLSTGSTDTQYF.